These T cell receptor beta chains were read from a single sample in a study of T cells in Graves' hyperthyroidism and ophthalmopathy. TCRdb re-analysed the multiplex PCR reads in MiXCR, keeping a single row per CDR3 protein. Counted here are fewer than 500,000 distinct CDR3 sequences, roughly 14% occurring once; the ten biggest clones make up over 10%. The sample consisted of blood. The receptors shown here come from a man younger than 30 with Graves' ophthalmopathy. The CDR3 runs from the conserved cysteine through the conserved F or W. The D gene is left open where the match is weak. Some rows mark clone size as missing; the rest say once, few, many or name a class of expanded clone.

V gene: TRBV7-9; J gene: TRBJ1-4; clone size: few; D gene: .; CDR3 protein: CASSLLGKPATNEKLFF; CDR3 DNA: TGTGCCAGCAGCTTACTAGGGAAGCCTGCAACTAATGAAAAACTGTTTTTT
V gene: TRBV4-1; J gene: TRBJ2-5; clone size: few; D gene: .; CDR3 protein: CASSQGWTGKTQYF; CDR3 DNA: TGCGCCAGCAGCCAAGGTTGGACGGGGAAGACCCAGTACTTC
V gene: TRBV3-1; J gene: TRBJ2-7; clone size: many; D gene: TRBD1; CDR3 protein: CASSPPGQGAYEQYF; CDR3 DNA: TGTGCCAGCAGCCCTCCGGGACAGGGGGCCTACGAGCAGTACTTC
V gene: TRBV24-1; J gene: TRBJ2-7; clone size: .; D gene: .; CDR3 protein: CAVGQGGVDEQYF; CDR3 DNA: TGTGCTGTTGGGCAGGGGGGCGTCGACGAGCAGTACTTC
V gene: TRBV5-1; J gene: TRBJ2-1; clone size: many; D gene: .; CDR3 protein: CASSLVAGDYNEQFF; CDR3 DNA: TGCGCCAGCAGCTTGGTGGCAGGGGACTACAATGAGCAGTTCTTC
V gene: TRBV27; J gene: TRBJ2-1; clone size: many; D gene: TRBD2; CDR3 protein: CASSPGTSGYNEQFF; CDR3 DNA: TGTGCCAGCAGTCCAGGGACTAGCGGGTACAATGAGCAGTTCTTC
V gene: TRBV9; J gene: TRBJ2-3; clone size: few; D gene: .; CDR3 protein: CASSPYEGIADTQYF; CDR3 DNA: TGTGCCAGCAGCCCCTATGAGGGAATCGCAGATACGCAGTATTTT
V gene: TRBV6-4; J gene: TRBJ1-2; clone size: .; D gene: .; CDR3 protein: CASSDNAGGYTF; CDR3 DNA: TGTGCCAGCAGTGACAACGCTGGTGGCTACACCTTC
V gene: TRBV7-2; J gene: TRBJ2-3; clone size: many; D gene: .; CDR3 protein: CASSLMDTQYF; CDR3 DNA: TGTGCCAGCAGCTTGATGGATACGCAGTATTTT
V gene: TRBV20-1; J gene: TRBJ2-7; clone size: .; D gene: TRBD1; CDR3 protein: CSARKTGLDEQYF; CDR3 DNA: TGCAGTGCTAGAAAGACAGGGTTAGACGAGCAGTACTTC
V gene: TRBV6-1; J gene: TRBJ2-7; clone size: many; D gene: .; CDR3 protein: CASRQATGTIYEQYF; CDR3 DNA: TGTGCCAGCAGGCAAGCTACCGGGACAATCTACGAGCAGTACTTC
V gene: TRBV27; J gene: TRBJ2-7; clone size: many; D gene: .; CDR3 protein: CASSLNARGQGRGEQYF; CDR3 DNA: TGTGCCAGCAGTTTAAATGCAAGGGGTCAGGGACGAGGCGAGCAGTACTTC
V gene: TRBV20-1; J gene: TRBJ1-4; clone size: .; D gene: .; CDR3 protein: CSARGTGEKLFF; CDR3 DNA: TGCAGTGCTAGGGGTACAGGGGAAAAACTGTTTTTT
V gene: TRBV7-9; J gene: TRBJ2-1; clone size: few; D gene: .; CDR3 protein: CASSLALGPLPFF; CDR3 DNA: TGTGCCAGCAGCTTAGCGTTGGGACCTCTACCGTTCTTC
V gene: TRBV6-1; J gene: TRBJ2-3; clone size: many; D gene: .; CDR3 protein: CASKEARRTDTQYF; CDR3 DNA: TGTGCCAGCAAGGAAGCACGGCGCACAGATACGCAGTATTTT
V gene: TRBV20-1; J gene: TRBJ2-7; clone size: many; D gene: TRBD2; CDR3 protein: CSARDLGGRVEQYF; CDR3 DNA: TGCAGTGCTAGAGATCTGGGCGGGAGGGTTGAGCAGTACTTC
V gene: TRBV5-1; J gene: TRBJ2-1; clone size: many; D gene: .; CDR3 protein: CASTTDGGSYNEQFF; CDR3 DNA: TGCGCCAGCACCACCGACGGAGGAAGCTACAATGAGCAGTTCTTC
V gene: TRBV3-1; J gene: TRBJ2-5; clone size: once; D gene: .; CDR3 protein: CASSPTAIETQYF; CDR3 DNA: TGTGCCAGCAGCCCGACAGCAATAGAGACCCAGTACTTC
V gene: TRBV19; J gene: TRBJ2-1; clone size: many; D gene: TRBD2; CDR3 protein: CASSIVWGTSGNEQFF; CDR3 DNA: TGTGCCAGTAGTATAGTTTGGGGGACTAGCGGTAATGAGCAGTTCTTC
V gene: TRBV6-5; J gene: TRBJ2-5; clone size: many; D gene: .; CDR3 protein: CASSYSSRSQETQYF; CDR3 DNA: TGTGCCAGCAGTTACTCCAGTCGATCCCAAGAGACCCAGTACTTC
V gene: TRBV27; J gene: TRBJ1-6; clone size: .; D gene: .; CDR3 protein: CASSETGPWDPLHF; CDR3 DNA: TGTGCCAGCAGTGAAACAGGCCCTTGGGATCCCCTCCACTTT
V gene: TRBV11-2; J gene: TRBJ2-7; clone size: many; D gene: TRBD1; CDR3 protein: CASSLGTGGREQYF; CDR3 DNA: TGTGCCAGCAGCCTCGGGACAGGGGGTCGCGAGCAGTACTTC
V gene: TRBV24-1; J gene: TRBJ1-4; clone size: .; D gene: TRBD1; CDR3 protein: CATSDLQGADNEKLFF; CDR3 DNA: TGTGCCACCAGTGATTTGCAGGGGGCCGATAATGAAAAACTGTTTTTT
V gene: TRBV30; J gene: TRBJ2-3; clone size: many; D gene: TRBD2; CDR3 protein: CAWTLGLAVDTQYF; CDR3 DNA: TGTGCCTGGACTCTTGGACTAGCTGTGGATACGCAGTATTTT
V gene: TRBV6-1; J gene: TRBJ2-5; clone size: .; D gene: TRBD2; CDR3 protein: CASPRGGRQETQYF; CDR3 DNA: TGTGCCTCCCCCCGGGGGGGCAGACAAGAGACCCAGTACTTC
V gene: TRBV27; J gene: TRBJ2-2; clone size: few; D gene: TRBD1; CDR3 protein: CASRRTGEAGELFF; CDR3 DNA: TGTGCCAGCAGAAGGACAGGGGAAGCCGGGGAGCTGTTTTTT
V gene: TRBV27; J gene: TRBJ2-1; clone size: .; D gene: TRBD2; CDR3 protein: CASRPGTSDYNEQFF; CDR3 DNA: TGTGCCAGCAGGCCCGGGACTAGCGACTACAATGAGCAGTTCTTC
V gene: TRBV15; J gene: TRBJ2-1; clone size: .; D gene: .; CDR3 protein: CATAPPSPSEQFF; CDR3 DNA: TGTGCCACCGCCCCCCCGAGCCCCAGTGAGCAGTTCTTC
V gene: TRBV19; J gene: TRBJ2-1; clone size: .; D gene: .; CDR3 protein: CASSIIQDSYNGQFF; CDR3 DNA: TGTGCCAGTAGTATAATACAGGACTCCTACAATGGGCAGTTCTTC
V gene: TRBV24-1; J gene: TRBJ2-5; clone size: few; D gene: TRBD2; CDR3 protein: CATSDFTSEGETQYF; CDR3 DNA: TGTGCCACCAGTGATTTTACTAGCGAAGGGGAGACCCAGTACTTC
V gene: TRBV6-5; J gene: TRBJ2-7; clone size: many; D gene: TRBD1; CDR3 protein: CASSQTGQVVYEQYF; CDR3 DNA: TGTGCCAGCAGCCAAACGGGACAGGTTGTGTACGAGCAGTACTTC
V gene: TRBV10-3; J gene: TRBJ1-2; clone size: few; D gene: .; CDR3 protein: CAVRPGLPVGGYTF; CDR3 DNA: TGTGCCGTTCGTCCCGGGCTCCCGGTGGGTGGCTACACCTTC
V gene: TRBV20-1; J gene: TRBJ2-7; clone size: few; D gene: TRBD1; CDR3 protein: CSALTGDRLYEQYF; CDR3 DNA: TGCAGTGCCCTGACTGGGGACAGACTCTACGAGCAGTACTTC
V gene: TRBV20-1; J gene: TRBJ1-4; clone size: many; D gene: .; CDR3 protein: CSARDPTNEKLFF; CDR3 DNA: TGCAGTGCCAGGGACCCAACTAATGAAAAACTGTTTTTT
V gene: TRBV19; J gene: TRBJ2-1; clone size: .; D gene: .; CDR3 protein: CASNPAGGRYNEQFF; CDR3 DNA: TGTGCCAGTAATCCTGCAGGAGGCCGCTACAATGAGCAGTTCTTC
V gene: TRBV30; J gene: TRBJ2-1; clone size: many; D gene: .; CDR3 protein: CAWGPGQLYNEQFF; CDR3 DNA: TGTGCCTGGGGTCCGGGACAACTGTACAATGAGCAGTTCTTC
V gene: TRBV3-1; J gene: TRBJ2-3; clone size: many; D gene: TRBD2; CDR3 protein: CASSPTSGPLDTQYF; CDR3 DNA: TGTGCCAGCAGCCCAACTAGCGGGCCCTTGGATACGCAGTATTTT
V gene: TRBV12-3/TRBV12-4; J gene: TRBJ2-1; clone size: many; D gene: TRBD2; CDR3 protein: CASSLSSGSNEQFF; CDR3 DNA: TGTGCCAGCAGTTTGTCTAGCGGGAGCAATGAGCAGTTCTTC
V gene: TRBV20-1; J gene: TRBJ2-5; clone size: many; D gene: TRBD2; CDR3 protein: CSARGTSLLETQYF; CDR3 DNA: TGCAGTGCTAGAGGGACTAGCCTCTTAGAGACCCAGTACTTC
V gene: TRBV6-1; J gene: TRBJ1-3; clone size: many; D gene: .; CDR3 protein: CASTTSGGGNTIYF; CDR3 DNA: TGTGCCAGCACCACGTCGGGGGGCGGAAACACCATATATTTT
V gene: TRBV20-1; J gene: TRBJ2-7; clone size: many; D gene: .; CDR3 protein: CSAHSADTYEQYF; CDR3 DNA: TGCAGTGCTCACAGTGCGGACACCTACGAGCAGTACTTC
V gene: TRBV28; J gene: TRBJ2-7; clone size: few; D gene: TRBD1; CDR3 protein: CASSFVGQNNYEQYF; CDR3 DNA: TGTGCCAGCAGTTTTGTGGGACAGAATAACTACGAGCAGTACTTC
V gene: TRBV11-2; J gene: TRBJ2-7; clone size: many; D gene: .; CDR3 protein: CASSQGHQYEQYF; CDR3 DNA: TGTGCCAGCAGCCAAGGACACCAATACGAGCAGTACTTC
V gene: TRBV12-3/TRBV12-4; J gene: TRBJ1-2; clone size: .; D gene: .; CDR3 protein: CASSPPRPDRDGYTF; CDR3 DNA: TGTGCCAGCAGCCCACCTCGGCCCGACCGAGATGGCTACACCTTC
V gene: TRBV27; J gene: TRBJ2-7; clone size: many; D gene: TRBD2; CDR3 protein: CASSRSSGSPYEQYF; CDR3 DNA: TGTGCCAGCAGTAGATCTAGCGGGAGTCCCTACGAGCAGTACTTC
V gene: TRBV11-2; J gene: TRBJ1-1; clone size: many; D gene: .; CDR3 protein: CASSLAANLNTEAFF; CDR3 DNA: TGTGCCAGCAGCTTAGCGGCGAATTTGAACACTGAAGCTTTCTTT
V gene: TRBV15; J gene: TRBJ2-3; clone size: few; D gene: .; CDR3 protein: CAISRVARGTDTQYF; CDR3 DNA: TGTGCCATCAGCAGAGTGGCTAGGGGCACAGATACGCAGTATTTT
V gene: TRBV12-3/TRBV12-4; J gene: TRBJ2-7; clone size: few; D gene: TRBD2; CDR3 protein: CASSSPGLAPEQYF; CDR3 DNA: TGTGCCAGCAGTTCCCCGGGACTAGCGCCCGAGCAGTACTTC
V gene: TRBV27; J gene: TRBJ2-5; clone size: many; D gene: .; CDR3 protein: CASSLRLSAGSEYF; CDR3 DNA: TGTGCCAGCAGTTTGAGGCTGTCGGCGGGGTCGGAGTACTTC